Included here is one T cell receptor (beta chain) sequence, with context. These data belong to a study of OX40 agonist ivuxolimab in advanced cancers. Whole-study context: Treatment of patients was with ivuxolimab, an agonistic anti-OX40 (CD134) antibody. Partial responses occurred in three patients (one hepatocellular carcinoma, two cutaneous melanoma).

Per germline, CDR1 SEHNR and CDR2 FQNEAQ (reference sequence). The CDR3 covers 13 residues. V shed 5 bases and J shed 8 bases, with 13 bases lying between them. Repertoires were generated with immunoSEQ multiplex PCR, while TCRdb's copy carries only in-frame clones and drops some. The table records roughly 27,000 clones, 65% to 90% of them present only once. This material consisted of CD4+ or CD8+ T cells sorted from blood, taken in a trial of the OX40 agonist ivuxolimab. The chain links TRBV7-9 to TRBJ2-1, with D possibly being TRBD2 (6 bases). The receptor comes from an adult with an advanced solid tumor such as melanoma, head and neck, liver or kidney cancer. Here the CDR3 DNA reads TGTGCCAGCAGCCTTCCGGGGGACCATGAGCAGTTCTTC. It encodes CASSLPGDHEQFF. The full variable domain, completed using reference TRBV7-9 and TRBJ2-1, is DTGVSQNPRHKITKRGQNVTFRCDPISEHNRLYWYRQTLGQGPEFLTYFQNEAQLEKSRLLSDRFSAERPKGSFSTLEIQRTEQGDSAMYLCASSLPGDHEQFFGPGTRLTVL.